The 30 T cell receptor beta chains presented below share a single source sample, sequenced in a study of T cell responses to AZD1222 COVID-19 vaccine (TCRdb year 2021). Reading the label with the study, this specimen's time point is: about 28 days (+/-7) after the second vaccine dose. The method behind the library was the immunoSEQ multiplex PCR assay. What TCRdb holds here is the immuneACCESS table cut down to in-frame rearrangements. Part of the clones is not present; checked against another copy, under half of the missing clones reflect an unresolved V gene, and the others are unexplained. This sample is represented by around 85,000 clones; about nine tenths of them were singletons. The ten largest clones take up about 1.3% of the sample. The specimen was peripheral blood, collected 28 days after the second AZD1222 dose. The receptors were gathered from an adult who received the AZD1222 COVID-19 vaccine.

The chain carries TRBV18 and TRBJ2-1; 7 nucleotides line up with TRBD2. There are 20 residues in the CDR3. J gave up 2 bases and V 2 bases, and 18 bases lay outside the gene matches. The germline gives CDR1 KGHSH, CDR2 LQKENI. The CDR3 region has the DNA TGTGCCAGCTCACCAACCGTTTTCCTCAGGCACGGGGGGACCTACAATGAGCAGTTCTTC. Translation: CASSPTVFLRHGGTYNEQFF. Based on the CDR3 plus reference TRBV18 and TRBJ2-1, the full variable domain is NAGVMQNPRHLVRRRGQEARLRCSPMKGHSHVYWYRQLPEEGLKFMVYLQKENIIDESGMPKERFSAEFPKEGPSILRIQQVVRGDSAAYFCASSPTVFLRHGGTYNEQFFGPGTRLTVL.

This clone occurred once. The genes are TRBV18 and TRBJ1-5; D is uncertain. Germline V lookup: CDR1 KGHSH, CDR2 LQKENI. The V gene lost 3 bases and the J gene lost 10 bases, with 37 bases spanning the gap. This CDR3 comprises 21 residues. The CDR3 reads CASSPAPPQVQVSIDQRPQHF. The CDR3 DNA follows: TGTGCCAGCTCACCGGCCCCCCCCCAGGTCCAAGTCTCTATAGATCAGCGTCCCCAGCATTTT.

This chain uses TRBV27 with TRBJ2-7; D is uncertain. The CDR3 contains 12 residues. Germline lookup yields CDR1 MNHEY and CDR2 SMNVEV (reference sequence). The ends were cut back, 4 bases at V and 2 bases at J, with 6 bases in the middle. This CDR3 reads CASSSQTYEQYF. The CDR3 DNA reads as TGTGCCAGCAGTTCCCAAACCTACGAGCAGTACTTC.

The CDR3 reads CASSLVPVSILTDTQYF. CDR3 DNA sequence: TGTGCCAGCAGCTTGGTGCCGGTCTCGATCCTCACAGATACGCAGTATTTT. V and J are TRBV5-6 and TRBJ2-3; D is ambiguous. The CDR3 sequence is 17 residues long. Trimming pared 0 bases from V and 2 bases from J, leaving 16 bases between. Per the germline V gene, CDR1 is SGHDT and CDR2 is YYEEEE.

V and J are TRBV9 and TRBJ1-6; D uncertain. Germline CDR1 and CDR2: SGDLS and YYNGEE. This CDR3 contains 14 residues. V was clipped by 0 bases and J by 7 bases, with 8 bases between them. The CDR3 nucleotides are TGTGCCAGCAGCGTAGCGGGCACGAATTCACCCCTCCACTTT. Protein sequence: CASSVAGTNSPLHF.

The genes are TRBV15 and TRBJ2-5; 8 bases match TRBD2. The CDR3 covers 15 residues. Germline V gives CDR1 LNHNV, CDR2 YYDKDF (reference sequence). V shed 3 bases, J shed 0 bases, and the junction held 3 bases outside the gene matches. DNA of the CDR3: TGTGCCACCAGCAGCACACTAGCGGACCAAGAGACCCAGTACTTC. Translating gives CATSSTLADQETQYF.

This clone was counted a few times. This rearrangement joins TRBV7-8 to TRBJ2-1; D assignment may be TRBD1 or TRBD2 (6 bases each). V dropped 3 bases and J dropped 8 bases, with 20 bases sitting between them. The germline gives CDR1 SGHVS, CDR2 FQNEAQ. This CDR3 has 16 residues. DNA of the CDR3: TGTGCCAGCAGCTTTCTCAAGGGGGGCCGTTTCGATGAGCAGTTCTTC. Translated: CASSFLKGGRFDEQFF.

This clone has only one observation. V and J are TRBV5-1 and TRBJ2-5; no clear D. Trimming removed 3 bases at V and 1 base at J, with 7 bases between. The V gene's germline CDR1 is SGHRS and CDR2 YFSETQ. The length of the CDR3 is 13 residues. The CDR3 reads CASSSPSQETQYF. CDR3 coding DNA: TGCGCCAGCAGCTCCCCCAGCCAAGAGACCCAGTACTTC.

The chain employs TRBV7-2 and TRBJ1-5; tentative D call: TRBD1 (5 bases). The CDR3 runs to 14 residues. Germline V gene data show CDR1 as SGHTA and CDR2 as FQGNSA. V dropped 1 base and J dropped 10 bases, with 14 bases sitting between them. The CDR3 region has the DNA TGTGCCAGCAGCTTAGACGGACACTCCTTTCCCCAGCATTTT. It translates to CASSLDGHSFPQHF.

This rearrangement joins TRBV19 to TRBJ2-7; tentatively, D is TRBD1 or TRBD2 (5 bases each). The CDR3 runs 16 residues. The V and J ends lost 6 bases and 3 bases respectively, with 21 bases between them. Germline V CDR1 and CDR2: LNHDA, SQIVND (reference sequence). The CDR3 region is CASRPGPGPSYYEQYF. The CDR3 DNA sequence: TGTGCCAGTAGACCGGGACCCGGACCTTCTTACTACGAGCAGTACTTC.

V and J are TRBV5-1 and TRBJ2-2; TRBD1 matches at 7 bases. Germline V lookup: CDR1 SGHRS, CDR2 YFSETQ. Losses at the gene ends were 4 bases for V and 6 bases for J; bases not matched to a gene: 15. This CDR3 region has 17 residues. The CDR3 is CASSPAGPGGTSGELFF. In DNA, the CDR3 is TGCGCCAGCAGCCCGGCTGGGCCAGGGGGAACGTCCGGGGAGCTGTTTTTT.

The chain recombines TRBV9 with TRBJ1-4; no firm D call. Trimming removed 0 bases from V and 7 bases from J, with 16 bases in between. This CDR3 has 16 residues. In germline, CDR1 is SGDLS, CDR2 YYNGEE. CDR3 amino acids: CASSVAGVVLGEKLFF. The CDR3 DNA follows: TGTGCCAGCAGCGTAGCTGGAGTGGTCTTGGGTGAAAAACTGTTTTTT.

CDR3 nucleotides: TGTGCCAGCAGACCCTTAGCCGGGACTAGCAGAGAGACCCAGTACTTC. Translating gives CASRPLAGTSRETQYF. V usage is TRBV28 and J usage is TRBJ2-5; 9 nucleotides agree with TRBD2. The trim removed 6 bases at V and 4 bases at J, leaving 12 bases unmatched. Germline lookup yields CDR1 MDHEN and CDR2 SYDVKM. The CDR3 covers 16 residues.

In this sample, this clone turned up once. The genes are TRBV7-8 and TRBJ1-4; 8 nucleotides match TRBD1. The J segment lost 4 bases and the V segment lost 5 bases, leaving 3 bases of the junction unmatched. This CDR3 has 14 amino acids. Germline lookup yields CDR1 SGHVS and CDR2 FQNEAQ. This CDR3 is CASSRTGSNEKLFF. The DNA for the CDR3 is TGTGCCAGCAGCCGGACAGGGAGTAATGAAAAACTGTTTTTT.

This clone appeared a few times. The J gene is TRBJ2-2, the V gene TRBV7-3; D gene unclear. Per germline, CDR1 SGHTA and CDR2 FQGTGA. The V end was cut by 5 bases, the J end by 2 bases, with 9 bases between. CDR3 length: 14 amino acids. The chain's CDR3 is CASSPDLNTGELFF. The CDR3 coding sequence is TGTGCCAGCAGCCCCGACCTTAACACCGGGGAGCTGTTTTTT.

The V and J genes are TRBV7-8 and TRBJ1-4, with 7 bases lining up with TRBD1. The CDR3 consists of 13 residues. The trim removed 5 bases at V and 12 bases at J, leaving 9 bases unmatched. Germline CDR1 is SGHVS and CDR2 is FQNEAQ. The CDR3 is CASSPPQGRQLFF. The CDR3 DNA sequence: TGTGCCAGCAGCCCACCACAGGGGCGCCAACTGTTTTTT.

The rearrangement joins TRBV6-5 to TRBJ1-2; D is perhaps TRBD1 (5 bases). Germline V gene sequence: CDR1 MNHEY, CDR2 SVGAGI. V lost 0 bases and J 7 bases, leaving 15 bases between the germline ends. This CDR3 is built from 15 residues. CDR3 amino acids: CASSYSTAGLSGYTF. The CDR3, as DNA: TGTGCCAGCAGTTACTCGACGGCAGGGCTAAGTGGCTACACCTTC.

The V gene is TRBV18, the J gene TRBJ2-5; D might be TRBD2 (5 bases). Germline V lookup: CDR1 KGHSH, CDR2 LQKENI. The CDR3 extends over 15 amino acids. Deletions cut 0 bases from V and 4 bases from J, with 12 bases between. For the CDR3, the DNA is TGTGCCAGCTCACCACCGGAGGAAAGGTTAGAGACCCAGTACTTC. It codes for CASSPPEERLETQYF.

The rearrangement joins TRBV5-1 to TRBJ2-5; 14 nucleotides match TRBD2. J was trimmed by 2 bases and V by 4 bases; bases with no gene match: 10. CDR1 and CDR2 from the germline V gene are SGHRS and YFSETQ. The CDR3 is 18 amino acids. The CDR3 coding sequence is TGCGCCAGCAGCCTTCGACTAGCGGGGGGGCCGGTTCAAGAGACCCAGTACTTC. It specifies CASSLRLAGGPVQETQYF.

The chain recombines TRBV5-1 with TRBJ1-5; no clear D. In germline, CDR1 is SGHRS, CDR2 YFSETQ. The CDR3 runs to 13 residues. Trimming removed 0 bases at V and 6 bases at J, with 7 bases between. The CDR3 loop is CASSLEGSQPQHF. CDR3 DNA: TGCGCCAGCAGCTTGGAAGGAAGTCAGCCCCAGCATTTT.

The chain carries TRBV6-5 and TRBJ2-5; D is possibly TRBD2 (6 bases). The CDR3 totals 13 residues. Germline V gene data show CDR1 as MNHEY and CDR2 as SVGAGI. V shed 8 bases and J shed 4 bases, with 14 bases lying between them. The CDR3 sequence is CASRTGGGETQYF. CDR3 coding DNA: TGTGCCAGCCGGACCGGGGGTGGAGAGACCCAGTACTTC.

The CDR3 sequence: CASRYRGADIQYF. The CDR3 bases are TGTGCCAGCAGATACAGGGGGGCGGACATTCAGTACTTC. The V and J genes are TRBV6-5 and TRBJ2-4; 8 bases align to TRBD1. The CDR3 covers 13 residues. The germline V gene encodes CDR1 MNHEY and CDR2 SVGAGI. Germline trimming cut 6 bases from V and 8 bases from J; bases unmatched to any gene: 6.

Note on this clone: Other nucleotide sequences in the sample specify the same CDR3. The chain joins TRBV5-4 to TRBJ2-2, with 13 bases matching TRBD2. This CDR3 contains 17 residues. Germline V lookup: CDR1 SGHNT, CDR2 YYREEE (reference sequence). V lost 0 bases, J lost 2 bases, and 1 base stayed unmatched. CDR3 amino acids: CASSLGLAGGNTGELFF. The CDR3 DNA is TGTGCCAGCAGCTTGGGACTAGCGGGGGGAAACACCGGGGAGCTGTTTTTT.

This chain links TRBV25-1 with TRBJ1-1; D is possibly TRBD1 (6 bases). Germline V gene data show CDR1 as MGHDK and CDR2 as SYGVNS. The ends were cut back, 4 bases at V and 6 bases at J, with 18 bases in the middle. This CDR3 region has 15 residues. The CDR3 spells CASSALQGTGSEAFF. As DNA, the CDR3 is TGTGCCAGCAGTGCTCTACAGGGTACGGGCTCTGAAGCTTTCTTT.

The rearrangement joins TRBV19 to TRBJ2-3, with a possible D match to TRBD1 (6 bases). This CDR3 contains 12 residues. Germline assignment: CDR1 LNHDA and CDR2 SQIVND (reference sequence). The V end lost 4 bases, the J end lost 6 bases, and 8 bases lay between the germline ends. The CDR3 region is CASSKTGDTQYF. The CDR3 bases are TGTGCCAGTAGTAAAACAGGGGATACGCAGTATTTT.

The chain recombines TRBV6-4 with TRBJ2-7; D unclear. V was cut by 10 bases and J by 0 bases, with 13 bases left in between. This CDR3 is 13 amino acids long. In germline, CDR1 is MRHNA, CDR2 SNTAGT. In nucleotides, the CDR3 is TGTGCCATCCCCGGGTCGAGCTCCTACGAGCAGTACTTC. This sequence encodes CAIPGSSSYEQYF.

The chain recombines TRBV7-2 with TRBJ1-3; possibly TRBD1 for D (6 bases). Germline CDR1 and CDR2: SGHTA and FQGNSA. V gave up 0 bases and J gave up 4 bases, with 10 bases separating them. This CDR3 region has 15 residues. CDR3 in amino acids: CASSLAGGLGNTIYF. The DNA for the CDR3 is TGTGCCAGCAGCTTAGCGGGGGGGCTGGGAAACACCATATATTTT.

This clone was observed a few times. V and J are TRBV5-1 and TRBJ2-7, with 7 bases identical to TRBD2. Looked up from germline, CDR1 is SGHRS and CDR2 is YFSETQ. The junction had 6 bases not matched to a gene; V was cut back by 7 bases and J by 2 bases. The CDR3 is 13 amino acids. The CDR3 coding sequence is TGCGCCAGCGGGCTAGCGGACCCCTACGAGCAGTACTTC. Its protein product is CASGLADPYEQYF.

CDR3: CASSSRVDGEAFF. The CDR3 region has the DNA TGTGCCAGCAGCTCCCGGGTGGATGGCGAAGCTTTCTTT. This chain uses TRBV7-2 with TRBJ1-1; no definite D call. This CDR3 has 13 amino acids. V was cut by 4 bases and J by 8 bases, with 14 bases left in between. CDR1 is SGHTA and CDR2 is FQGNSA in the germline V gene.

V usage is TRBV28 and J usage is TRBJ1-4; 8 bases match TRBD1. The germline gives CDR1 MDHEN, CDR2 SYDVKM. Unmatched junction bases numbered 6, after V lost 4 bases and J lost 5 bases. This CDR3 is 15 amino acids long. CDR3 residues: CASSSGQGGNEKLFF. The CDR3 bases are TGTGCCAGCAGTTCTGGACAGGGTGGGAATGAAAAACTGTTTTTT.